The 27 T cell receptor beta chains given below trace back to one sample, sequenced in a study of shared clonotypes between healthy human individuals. CD8 cells regarded as naive lacked CD45RO, were positively chosen for CCR7, and omitted terminally differentiated effector memory CD45RA+ cells. The repertoire was sequenced with immunoSEQ multiplex PCR; TCRdb's copy has only in-frame clones and lacks some. This sample has approximately 600,000 clones, with approximately 96% found just once. The material sequenced was naive CD8+ T cells sorted from blood. The source of these receptors is a woman in her twenties or thirties in good health.

The chain is built from TRBV7-8 and TRBJ2-1; D may be TRBD1 (5 bases). The V gene's germline CDR1 is SGHVS and CDR2 FQNEAQ. There are 13 residues in the CDR3. Trimming left V 2 bases short and J 7 bases short, with 9 bases between. The CDR3: CASSLSWTNEQFF. The DNA for the CDR3 is TGTGCCAGCAGCTTATCTTGGACAAATGAGCAGTTCTTC.

As to this clone: In the same sample, other DNA sequences code for this CDR3. The chain employs TRBV2 and TRBJ2-7; no definite D call. The CDR3 runs to 11 residues. The V gene lost 1 base and the J gene lost 4 bases, with 2 bases spanning the gap. The germline V gene encodes CDR1 SNHLY and CDR2 FYNNEI. The CDR3 here is CASSEGYEQYF. The DNA for the CDR3 is TGTGCCAGCAGTGAAGGGTACGAGCAGTACTTC.

A word on this clone: The same CDR3 is also encoded by other DNA sequences in this sample. The gene calls are TRBV27 and TRBJ2-7; 8 bases fit TRBD1. Germline V gene data show CDR1 as MNHEY and CDR2 as SMNVEV (reference sequence). This CDR3 has 16 amino acids. With 0 bases clipped from V and 1 base from J, the junction kept 5 bases outside the gene matches. Here the CDR3 reads CASSLSPGTGSYEQYF. In nucleotides, the CDR3 is TGTGCCAGCAGTTTATCCCCCGGGACAGGATCCTACGAGCAGTACTTC.

J is TRBJ2-1 and V is TRBV5-6; 7 nucleotides match TRBD2. Trimming cost V 0 bases and J 8 bases; bases outside gene matches: 8. The CDR3 is 15 residues long. Germline V CDR1 and CDR2: SGHDT, YYEEEE. Here the CDR3 reads CASSLASGNMDEQFF. The CDR3 nucleotides read TGTGCCAGCAGCTTGGCAAGCGGGAATATGGATGAGCAGTTCTTC. Variable domain in full (rest from reference TRBV5-6 and TRBJ2-1): DAGVTQSPTHLIKTRGQQVTLRCSPKSGHDTVSWYQQALGQGPQFIFQYYEEEERQRGNFPDRFSGHQFPNYSSELNVNALLLGDSALYLCASSLASGNMDEQFFGPGTRLTVL.

The chain uses TRBV13 and TRBJ2-7; 11 bases align to TRBD2. CDR3 size: 18 residues. With 0 bases clipped from V and 4 bases from J, the junction kept 11 bases outside the gene matches. The germline V gene has CDR1 PRHDT and CDR2 FYEKMQ (reference sequence). CDR3 sequence reads: CASSLGRVAGGPGYEQYF. CDR3 sequence (DNA): TGTGCCAGCAGCTTAGGCCGAGTAGCGGGAGGGCCAGGGTACGAGCAGTACTTC.

The chain combines TRBV7-8 with TRBJ2-5; 11 bases agree with TRBD2. This CDR3 contains 19 residues. V lost 2 bases, J lost 2 bases, and 13 bases stayed unmatched. Germline-derived CDR1 and CDR2 are SGHVS and FQNEAQ. Here the CDR3 DNA reads TGTGCCAGCAGCTTAAGTTCCAGACTAGCGGGACCCACTCAAGAGACCCAGTACTTC. This gives the protein CASSLSSRLAGPTQETQYF.

V usage is TRBV6-6 and J usage is TRBJ1-1; no clear D gene. Germline V gene data show CDR1 as MNHNY and CDR2 as SVGAGI (reference sequence). The CDR3 length is 14 residues. The V gene lost 5 bases and the J gene lost 1 base, with 11 bases spanning the gap. In DNA form, the CDR3 reads TGTGCCAGCAGTCCACGCACGTGGAACACTGAAGCTTTCTTT. It specifies CASSPRTWNTEAFF.

The V call is TRBV28, the J call TRBJ2-5; D remains ambiguous. Germline V lookup: CDR1 MDHEN, CDR2 SYDVKM. V dropped 2 bases and J dropped 1 base, with 8 bases sitting between them. This CDR3 has 14 residues. CDR3 coding DNA: TGTGCCAGCAGTTTAGGCTTCAGCCAAGAGACCCAGTACTTC. Protein: CASSLGFSQETQYF.

The V call is TRBV28, the J call TRBJ2-7, with TRBD1 identical over 10 bases. CDR1 is MDHEN and CDR2 is SYDVKM in the germline V gene. The CDR3 length is 16 residues. V shed 8 bases, J shed 3 bases, and the junction held 13 bases outside the gene matches. Here the CDR3 reads CASVPEVGQGIYEQYF. CDR3 DNA sequence: TGTGCCAGCGTCCCTGAGGTGGGACAGGGGATCTACGAGCAGTACTTC.

V and J are TRBV19 and TRBJ1-3, with D possibly matching TRBD1 (6 bases). Between the trimmed V and J ends, which lost 3 bases and 1 base, there was a span of 7 bases. Germline V gene lookup returns CDR1 LNHDA and CDR2 SQIVND (reference sequence). This CDR3 region has 14 residues. The CDR3 loop is CASSMGASGNTIYF. The CDR3 DNA is TGTGCCAGTAGTATGGGGGCTTCTGGAAACACCATATATTTT.

This chain uses TRBV9 with TRBJ1-2; 7 bases fit TRBD1. J lost 4 bases, V lost 3 bases, and 9 bases had no gene match. Germline assignment: CDR1 SGDLS and CDR2 YYNGEE. The CDR3 has 15 residues. Here the CDR3 reads CASSGWRDRAYGYTF. CDR3 in DNA: TGTGCCAGCAGCGGGTGGAGGGACAGAGCCTATGGCTACACCTTC.

The chain has TRBV19 and TRBJ1-1, with TRBD1 matching over 7 bases. V dropped 6 bases and J dropped 1; count of bases not matched to a gene: 11. The germline gives CDR1 LNHDA, CDR2 SQIVND (reference sequence). The CDR3 sequence is 16 residues long. The CDR3 region is CASRKPQTGRNTEAFF. The DNA of the CDR3 is TGTGCCAGTAGGAAACCTCAGACAGGGAGGAACACTGAAGCTTTCTTT.

The J gene is TRBJ2-7, the V gene TRBV5-5, with D uncertain. The CDR3 has 13 residues. Per the germline V gene, CDR1 is SGHKS and CDR2 is YYEKEE (reference sequence). Trimming took off 2 bases at V and 2 bases at J, with 8 bases between the two ends. The CDR3 here is CASSLDITYEQYF. The CDR3 coding sequence is TGTGCCAGCAGCTTAGACATTACCTACGAGCAGTACTTC.

This clone has only a few counts. The chain carries TRBV10-1 and TRBJ2-7; no reliable D call. CDR1 WNHNN and CDR2 SYGVQD come from the germline V gene (reference sequence). The CDR3 loop spans 13 amino acids. V was trimmed by 1 base and J by 6 bases, leaving 10 bases between them. The chain's CDR3 is CASSEYQALEQYF. DNA for the CDR3: TGCGCCAGCAGTGAGTATCAAGCCCTCGAGCAGTACTTC.

Here the CDR3 reads CASSFRADTSYEQYF. The CDR3 DNA reads TGTGCCAGCAGCTTCCGTGCGGACACCTCCTACGAGCAGTACTTC. The rearrangement joins TRBV11-2 to TRBJ2-7, with D maybe TRBD1 (5 bases). The CDR3 contains 15 residues. The germline V gene encodes CDR1 SGHAT and CDR2 FQNNGV. Between the trimmed V and J ends, which lost 3 bases and 0 bases, there was a span of 12 bases. Full variable domain (missing parts from reference TRBV11-2 and TRBJ2-7): EAGVAQSPRYKIIEKRQSVAFWCNPISGHATLYWYQQILGQGPKLLIQFQNNGVVDDSQLPKDRFSAERLKGVDSTLKIQPAKLEDSAVYLCASSFRADTSYEQYFGPGTRLTVT.

The rearrangement links TRBV7-8 to TRBJ2-1; 8 bases fit TRBD2. J lost 0 bases, V lost 4 bases, and 11 bases had no gene match. The CDR3 sequence is 18 residues long. From germline, CDR1 is SGHVS and CDR2 FQNEAQ. CDR3 nucleotide sequence: TGTGCCAGCAGCTACCGGGGACTCGCGGGAGGCTCCTACAATGAGCAGTTCTTC. Translating gives CASSYRGLAGGSYNEQFF.

The gene calls are TRBV28 and TRBJ2-1; possible D gene TRBD2, 7 bases. CDR1 is MDHEN and CDR2 is SYDVKM in the germline V gene. Trimming took off 3 bases at V and 8 bases at J, with 14 bases between the two ends. The CDR3 totals 14 residues. The CDR3 spells CASSFYGGGHEQFF. The DNA for the CDR3 is TGTGCCAGCAGTTTTTATGGGGGGGGCCATGAGCAGTTCTTC.

Only one count was recorded for this clone. The chain links TRBV7-9 to TRBJ2-5; 8 positions agree with TRBD1. After removal of 5 bases from V and 2 bases from J, the junction contained 7 bases not matched to a gene. This CDR3 comprises 15 residues. CDR1 is SEHNR, CDR2 FQNEAQ, per germline (reference sequence). The CDR3 DNA reads as TGTGCCAGCAGCGCCACCGGGACAGGACAAGAGACCCAGTACTTC. Protein: CASSATGTGQETQYF.

V and J are TRBV4-2 and TRBJ2-7, with 14 bases lining up with TRBD2. The CDR3 extends over 17 amino acids. V trimming: 0 bases; J trimming: 2 bases; junction bases outside the gene matches: 3. CDR1 is LGHNA, CDR2 YNFKEQ, per germline. The CDR3 DNA reads as TGTGCCAGCAGCCAAGAAGGGGGACTAGCGGGAGCCTACGAGCAGTACTTC. This gives the protein CASSQEGGLAGAYEQYF.

The CDR3 nucleotides read TGTGCCAGCAGTTCTGTCGGCGAGCAGTACTTC. Translation gives CASSSVGEQYF. The genes are TRBV28 and TRBJ2-5; no clear D. The DNA matches TRBJ2-7 better at its end, which makes the J call doubtful. Germline V gene lookup returns CDR1 MDHEN and CDR2 SYDVKM. This CDR3 has 11 amino acids.

The chain has TRBV27 and TRBJ1-1; perhaps TRBD1 as D (6 bases). CDR3 length: 13 residues. Germline V lookup: CDR1 MNHEY, CDR2 SMNVEV (reference sequence). V was cut by 9 bases and J by 4 bases, with 15 bases left in between. Here the CDR3 DNA reads TGTGCCAGTAGGGGCGGGGGCAGCACTGAAGCTTTCTTT. This encodes CASRGGGSTEAFF.

The count of this clone is one. The chain carries TRBV4-1 and TRBJ2-5; no clear D. The J call is uncertain, as TRBJ2-7 better fits the DNA end. Germline V CDR1 and CDR2: MGHRA, YSYEKL. The CDR3 loop spans 13 amino acids. The CDR3 DNA reads as TGCGCCAGCAGCCAAGGAGGCACCTACGAGCAGTACTTC. Translation: CASSQGGTYEQYF.

About this clone: The sample has other DNA sequences that encode this CDR3 too. This chain joins TRBV19 and TRBJ1-1; the D is unclear. Trimming removed 5 bases at V and 5 bases at J, with 9 bases between. This CDR3 region has 12 residues. Germline V CDR1 and CDR2: LNHDA, SQIVND (reference sequence). The CDR3 DNA follows: TGTGCCAGTAGTTTCGGGTTAACTGAAGCTTTCTTT. Amino acid sequence: CASSFGLTEAFF.

This clone has only one observation. The chain carries TRBV9 and TRBJ1-1, with D maybe TRBD1 (5 bases). The CDR3 covers 16 residues. Trimming took 0 bases from V and 3 from J, leaving 15 bases between them. Germline assignment: CDR1 SGDLS and CDR2 YYNGEE. Here the CDR3 DNA reads TGTGCCAGCAGCGTAGAGGGTGAGGGACGGGACACTGAAGCTTTCTTT. Protein sequence: CASSVEGEGRDTEAFF.

As to this clone: Other DNA sequences within the sample encode an identical CDR3. The chain is built from TRBV29-1 and TRBJ2-1; D is unresolved. In germline, CDR1 is SQVTM, CDR2 ANQGSEA. This CDR3 has 12 residues. V shed 3 bases and J shed 4 bases, with 7 bases lying between them. In DNA form, the CDR3 reads TGCAGCGTTGACTCCGGGTACAATGAGCAGTTCTTC. It specifies CSVDSGYNEQFF.

The sample holds a few counts of this clone. This sample includes further DNA sequences coding for the same CDR3. The chain uses TRBV20-1 and TRBJ2-7; D is unclear. The germline V and J ends were trimmed by 6 bases and 2 bases, with 5 bases remaining between them. The germline V gene encodes CDR1 DFQATT and CDR2 SNEGSKA (reference sequence). The CDR3 length is 10 residues. The CDR3 region has the DNA TGCAGTGCACGAGCCTACGAGCAGTACTTC. Protein: CSARAYEQYF.

The CDR3, as DNA: TGTGCCAGCGTATTCACAGGGGGCAACTATGGCTACACCTTC. It codes for CASVFTGGNYGYTF. J is TRBJ1-2 and V is TRBV13, with 9 bases matching TRBD1. Germline CDR1 PRHDT, CDR2 FYEKMQ (reference sequence). The V gene end was trimmed by 8 bases and the J gene end by 2 bases; junction bases not matched to a gene: 6. The CDR3 is made up of 14 amino acids.